The 30 T cell receptor beta chains given below trace back to one sample, sequenced in a study of breast tumors, draining lymph nodes, adjacent tissues. Breast cancer patients provided tissue from their axillary draining lymph nodes. A single record per CDR3 protein comes from TCRdb applying MiXCR to the multiplex PCR reads. The sample includes some 120,000 distinct CDR3 sequences, 20% seen only once; the top ten take less than 4.5%. The sample was axillary lymph node tissue. The origin of the receptors is a female donor with breast cancer. Some clones in this sample may be carry-over from other donors' samples.

This clonotype was detected ten times or more. V usage is TRBV7-6 and J usage is TRBJ2-7; 12 bases are shared with TRBD2. CDR3 length: 18 residues. Trimming took 1 base from V and 3 from J; bases not matched to a gene: 10. CDR1 and CDR2 from the germline V gene are SGHVS and FNYEAQ. CDR3 sequence (DNA): TGTGCCAGCAGCTTAGGACCCTCGACTAGCGGGGGTTTCTACGAGCAGTACTTC. Translating gives CASSLGPSTSGGFYEQYF.

Comment on this clonotype: The missing conserved phenylalanine or tryptophan at the end of this CDR3 makes a read error likely. This rearrangement joins TRBV30 to TRBJ2-1; 8 bases align to TRBD2. From germline, CDR1 is GTSNPN and CDR2 SVGIG (reference sequence). Losses at the gene ends were 3 bases for V and 9 bases for J; bases not matched to a gene: 13. This CDR3 region has 15 residues. The CDR3 sequence: CAWSSGTRGLREQFL. The CDR3 DNA sequence: TGTGCCTGGAGCTCCGGGACTAGGGGATTGCGTGAGCAGTTCCTC.

At least ten counts were recorded for this clonotype. In nucleotides, the CDR3 is TGTGCCAGCAGCTTCGACCCCGAGGGAAACAATGAGCAGTTCTTC. This sequence encodes CASSFDPEGNNEQFF. J is TRBJ2-1 and V is TRBV3-1, with a weak D call TRBD2 (5 bases). The CDR3 is 15 amino acids. Per germline, CDR1 LGHDT and CDR2 YNNKEL (reference sequence). V lost 5 bases and J 5 bases, leaving 16 bases between the germline ends.

On this clonotype itself: With a much larger clone just one base away, this may be a read error. The rearrangement joins TRBV2 to TRBJ2-2, with D unclear. The germline V gene encodes CDR1 SNHLY and CDR2 FYNNEI. This CDR3 comprises 13 residues. The CDR3: CAGSGSGAGELFF. In nucleotides, the CDR3 is TGTGCCGGCAGTGGTTCGGGTGCCGGGGAGCTGTTTTTT.

About this clonotype itself: The conserved phenylalanine or tryptophan normally closing the CDR3 is absent here, so this likely arose from a read error. The rearrangement links TRBV7-8 to TRBJ2-7; 8 bases are a match to TRBD1. This CDR3 has 17 residues. Germline lookup yields CDR1 SGHVS and CDR2 FQNEAQ. V shed 5 bases, J shed 5 bases, and the junction held 17 bases outside the gene matches. Here the CDR3 reads CASSLAWGGRGRDEQYL. The CDR3 DNA sequence: TGTGCCAGCAGCCTGGCGTGGGGCGGCAGGGGGCGCGACGAGCAGTACCTC.

As concerns this clonotype: Possible read error: a much larger clone is one base away. The chain employs TRBV11-3 and TRBJ2-1; D might be TRBD2 (6 bases). CDR1 is SGHNT and CDR2 is YENEEA in the germline V gene. The CDR3 extends over 14 amino acids. The V gene lost 6 bases and the J gene lost 3 bases, with 12 bases spanning the gap. Here the CDR3 DNA reads TGTGCCAGCAGTCTAGCGCCTTTCTACAATGAGCAGTTCTTC. Protein product: CASSLAPFYNEQFF.

This clonotype was counted many times. This sequence joins TRBV9 and TRBJ2-5; D is undetermined. The V gene's germline CDR1 is SGDLS and CDR2 YYNGEE. This CDR3 is built from 13 residues. Trimming pared 0 bases from V and 2 bases from J, leaving 5 bases between. The CDR3 sequence: CASSVVLQETQYF. CDR3 DNA: TGTGCCAGCAGCGTAGTTTTGCAAGAGACCCAGTACTTC.

This chain joins TRBV20-1 and TRBJ1-1; TRBD1 matches 11 bases. This CDR3 region has 15 residues. Trimming removed 6 bases from V and 3 bases from J; junction bases left unmatched: 9. Germline CDR1 and CDR2: DFQATT and SNEGSKA (reference sequence). The chain's CDR3 is CSADRDRGTDTEAFF. The CDR3 DNA sequence: TGCAGTGCGGATAGGGACAGGGGGACGGACACTGAAGCTTTCTTT.

The chain links TRBV6-5 to TRBJ2-4; 9 nucleotides match TRBD1. Germline V gene data show CDR1 as MNHEY and CDR2 as SVGAGI. J gave up 1 base and V 5 bases, and 12 bases lay outside the gene matches. The CDR3 loop spans 18 amino acids. This CDR3 reads CASSDRDRVFRAKNIQYF. The CDR3, as DNA: TGTGCCAGCAGTGATCGGGACAGGGTGTTTCGGGCCAAAAACATTCAGTACTTC.

The rearrangement joins TRBV6-4 to TRBJ2-3; 11 bases are shared with TRBD2. V was pared by 0 bases and J by 4 bases, with 18 bases of the junction left unmatched. Germline V lookup: CDR1 MRHNA, CDR2 SNTAGT. The CDR3 spans 21 residues. CDR3 region: CASSDSCLAGGPQWLPDTQYF. Written as DNA, the CDR3 is TGTGCCAGCAGTGACTCGTGTTTAGCGGGGGGGCCCCAGTGGCTTCCAGATACGCAGTATTTT.

About this clonotype itself: A read error is possible here, since a much larger clone lies one base away. Lacking the conserved final phenylalanine or tryptophan, this CDR3 likely reflects a read error. The chain links TRBV29-1 to TRBJ1-3; no clear D gene. This CDR3 comprises 11 residues. Germline CDR1 SQVTM, CDR2 ANQGSEA. Trimming removed 4 bases from V and 1 base from J, with 2 bases in between. CDR3 sequence reads: CSVVSGNTIYS. In DNA form, the CDR3 reads TGCAGCGTTGTTTCTGGAAACACCATATATTCT.

The sample holds many counts of this clonotype. This chain links TRBV18 with TRBJ2-7, with 7 nucleotides matching TRBD1. With 3 bases clipped from V and 5 bases from J, the junction kept 10 bases outside the gene matches. CDR3 length: 15 amino acids. Germline CDR1 reads KGHSH; CDR2 reads LQKENI. CDR3 sequence: CASSPSDRVGHEQYF. CDR3 DNA sequence: TGTGCCAGCTCACCGAGCGACAGGGTTGGCCACGAGCAGTACTTC.

This clonotype was seen ten or more times. V and J are TRBV12-3 or TRBV12-4 and TRBJ2-3; D uncertain. The CDR3 runs to 16 residues. The V gene lost 6 bases and the J gene lost 0 bases, with 16 bases spanning the gap. This CDR3 is CASSTLHSTSTDTQYF. Here the CDR3 DNA reads TGTGCCAGCAGCACCTTACATTCTACGAGCACAGATACGCAGTATTTT.

There are many counts of this clonotype. This sequence joins TRBV6-1 and TRBJ2-1; possibly TRBD2 for D (5 bases). Germline V CDR1 and CDR2: MNHNS, SASEGT. This CDR3 has 13 amino acids. Between the trimmed V and J ends, which lost 6 bases and 8 bases, there was a span of 14 bases. For the CDR3, the DNA is TGTGCCAGCAGCGGGGTGGTTATCGATGAGCAGTTCTTC. It translates to CASSGVVIDEQFF.

This clonotype was counted many times. Because the CDR3's place on the DNA is in doubt, the DNA is left out and the CDR3 is given as listed by TCRdb. The rearrangement links TRBV12-3 or TRBV12-4 to TRBJ1-5; TRBD1 was called by the table and not checked on the DNA. The CDR3 length equals 14 residues, ends included. This chain's CDR3 is CASSTLSWEQPQHF.

This clonotype has at least ten counts. The J gene is TRBJ2-1, the V gene TRBV25-1; 11 bases line up with TRBD2. Germline V gene data show CDR1 as MGHDK and CDR2 as SYGVNS. Trimming removed 3 bases from V and 4 bases from J; junction bases left unmatched: 5. The CDR3 is 16 residues long. DNA for the CDR3: TGTGCCAGCAGTGATTCCGGGACTAGCGGTTACAATGAGCAGTTCTTC. Translated, it gives CASSDSGTSGYNEQFF.

This clonotype came up a few times. A single base separates this from a much larger clone, so it may be a read error. V usage is TRBV4-2 and J usage is TRBJ1-6; 8 nucleotides align to TRBD1. CDR1 and CDR2 from the germline V gene are LGHNA and YNFKEQ. The CDR3 consists of 15 residues. The CDR3 DNA sequence: TGTGTCAGCAGCCAAGAGGGACAGGACAATTCACCCCTCCACTTT. Its protein product is CVSSQEGQDNSPLHF.

This clonotype was seen at least ten times. The J gene is TRBJ2-7, the V gene TRBV29-1; 7 nucleotides agree with TRBD2. Germline V CDR1 and CDR2: SQVTM, ANQGSEA. V lost 1 base, J lost 3 bases, and 0 bases stayed unmatched. The CDR3 loop spans 12 amino acids. In DNA, the CDR3 is TGCAGCGTTGAAGGGGAGGGCTACGAGCAGTACTTC. Its protein is CSVEGEGYEQYF.

This clonotype has ten or more counts. The chain couples TRBV5-4 to TRBJ2-2; a weak D match, TRBD2 (6 bases). This CDR3 spans 16 amino acids. Trimming took off 4 bases at V and 4 bases at J, with 17 bases between the two ends. Germline V lookup: CDR1 SGHNT, CDR2 YYREEE (reference sequence). This CDR3 reads CASSIGGTGGTGELFF. CDR3 coding DNA: TGTGCCAGCAGCATCGGTGGGACCGGGGGCACCGGGGAGCTGTTTTTT. The complete variable domain, with remaining parts taken from reference TRBV5-4 and TRBJ2-2, reads ETGVTQSPTHLIKTRGQQVTLRCSSQSGHNTVSWYQQALGQGPQFIFQYYREEENGRGNFPPRFSGLQFPNYSSELNVNALELDDSALYLCASSIGGTGGTGELFFGEGSRLTVL.

The CDR3 spells CASRGPQGFFPYNEQFF. CDR3 DNA sequence: TGTGCCAGTAGAGGCCCCCAGGGGTTTTTCCCCTACAATGAGCAGTTCTTC. The chain recombines TRBV27 with TRBJ2-1, with a tentative D call TRBD1 (6 bases). The germline V gene encodes CDR1 MNHEY and CDR2 SMNVEV (reference sequence). CDR3 size: 17 residues. Trimming removed 9 bases from V and 2 bases from J, with 23 bases in between.

As for this clonotype: A much larger clone differs by one base, so this may be a read error. This chain joins TRBV11-2 and TRBJ2-1, with D unresolved. The germline V gene has CDR1 SGHAT and CDR2 FQNNGV. The CDR3 consists of 13 residues. V lost 3 bases and J 9 bases, leaving 12 bases between the germline ends. The CDR3 DNA reads TGTGCCAGCAGCTTGCTAGTTAACAGTGAGCAGTTCTTC. Its protein product is CASSLLVNSEQFF. Supplemented by reference TRBV11-2 and TRBJ2-1, the full variable domain reads EAGVAQSPRYKIIEKRQSVAFWCNPISGHATLYWYQQILGQGPKLLIQFQNNGVVDDSQLPKDRFSAERLKGVDSTLKIQPAKLEDSAVYLCASSLLVNSEQFFGPGTRLTVL.

This clonotype was counted ten times or more. This chain joins TRBV12-3 or TRBV12-4 and TRBJ1-5; TRBD1 might be the D (5 bases). The CDR3 is made up of 17 amino acids. With 7 bases removed from V and 2 bases from J, the gap between germline ends came to 21 bases. CDR3 sequence (DNA): TGTGCCAGCACCCCGGGGGACTTTACTCGGGGCAATCAGCCCCAGCATTTT. Amino acids: CASTPGDFTRGNQPQHF.

At least ten counts were recorded for this clonotype. The rearrangement uses TRBV3-1 and TRBJ2-7; TRBD2 matches 11 bases. Germline V gene data show CDR1 as LGHDT and CDR2 as YNNKEL (reference sequence). This CDR3 has 14 amino acids. Trimming cost V 5 bases and J 3 bases; bases outside gene matches: 3. CDR3 nucleotide sequence: TGTGCCAGCAGCTGGGGACTAGCGGACTACGAGCAGTACTTC. Encoded protein: CASSWGLADYEQYF.

In its sample, this clonotype was seen many times. The J gene is TRBJ1-4, the V gene TRBV19; the D gene is possibly TRBD1 (6 bases). Germline CDR1 and CDR2: LNHDA and SQIVND (reference sequence). Trimming removed 1 base from V and 0 bases from J, with 6 bases in between. The CDR3 is 15 residues long. The CDR3 here is CASSIGQATNEKLFF. The CDR3, as DNA: TGTGCCAGTAGTATAGGACAGGCAACTAATGAAAAACTGTTTTTT.

This clonotype was counted many times. The chain uses TRBV9 and TRBJ1-6; TRBD1 might be the D (5 bases). CDR1 is SGDLS, CDR2 YYNGEE, per germline. This CDR3 comprises 14 residues. Trimming took off 3 bases at V and 8 bases at J, with 12 bases between the two ends. CDR3 in amino acids: CASSARDGHSPLHF. The CDR3 DNA reads as TGTGCCAGCAGCGCCCGGGACGGGCATTCACCCCTCCACTTT.

This clonotype was detected ten times or more. J is TRBJ1-5 and V is TRBV19, with 8 nucleotides matching TRBD1. The CDR3 totals 15 residues. Germline trimming cut 3 bases from V and 6 bases from J; bases unmatched to any gene: 7. CDR1 is LNHDA, CDR2 SQIVND, per germline (reference sequence). For the CDR3, the DNA is TGTGCCAGTAGTATTGGTTTCAGGGGGCTTCAGCCCCAGCATTTT. This translates into CASSIGFRGLQPQHF.

This clonotype was counted ten times or more. The gene calls are TRBV6-1 and TRBJ1-2; tentative D call: TRBD1 (6 bases). This CDR3 spans 16 amino acids. Trimming cost V 2 bases and J 1 base, with 14 bases left between them. From germline, CDR1 is MNHNS and CDR2 SASEGT. The CDR3 nucleotides read TGTGCCAGCAGTGAACGGGGGGCGCGTTTTAACTATGGCTACACCTTC. Translating it yields CASSERGARFNYGYTF.

The sample holds a few counts of this clonotype. This chain links TRBV5-5 with TRBJ2-4; D gene unclear. CDR1 is SGHKS and CDR2 is YYEKEE in the germline V gene (reference sequence). The CDR3 is made up of 15 amino acids. The V end lost 4 bases, the J end lost 5 bases, and 16 bases lay between the germline ends. CDR3: CASSTRAISQNIQYF. For the CDR3, the DNA is TGTGCCAGCAGCACCCGGGCTATTAGCCAAAACATTCAGTACTTC.

Ten or more counts support this clonotype. CDR3 sequence: CAISEGTNSNQPQHF. In DNA form, the CDR3 reads TGTGCCATCAGTGAGGGGACAAATAGCAATCAGCCCCAGCATTTT. The chain is built from TRBV10-3 and TRBJ1-5; TRBD1 might be the D (6 bases). The germline V gene encodes CDR1 ENHRY and CDR2 SYGVKD. The CDR3 is 15 amino acids. Trimming pared 2 bases from V and 0 bases from J, leaving 8 bases between.

Many counts were recorded for this clonotype. This sequence joins TRBV5-8 and TRBJ1-2; 7 bases fit TRBD1. The CDR3 is 14 amino acids. The germline V gene encodes CDR1 SGHTS and CDR2 YDEGEE. Trimming cost V 4 bases and J 3 bases; bases outside gene matches: 6. This CDR3 reads CASSPGQSHYGYTF. The DNA of the CDR3 is TGTGCCAGCAGCCCGGGACAGTCTCACTATGGCTACACCTTC.